This T cell receptor (beta chain) emerged from a study of Graves' ophthalmopathy and Graves' hyperthyroidism. In the study overall: Peripheral blood (taken before any treatment) was collected at initial diagnosis. Points from the study as a whole: Ophthalmopathy could be told apart from stable hyperthyroidism by a 13-signature model (just under 90% sensitivity, approximately 81% specificity). Blood repertoires reportedly contained most expanded thyroid clonotypes above 0.001 frequency.

This CDR3 contains 14 residues. Germline V gene sequence: CDR1 SGDLS, CDR2 YYNGEE. V lost 4 bases and J 0 bases, leaving 10 bases between the germline ends. The sequenced template was RNA, covering the TCR beta CDR3 region. HTBI primers were used in a first-round RT-PCR, which preceded a second-round multiplex PCR. TCRdb reprocessed the multiplex PCR reads via MiXCR and lists one record per CDR3 protein. The data contain about 740,000 distinct CDR3 sequences, approximately 40% of them singletons. Clinical symptoms, serum thyroxine, TRAb, thyroid ultrasound and orbital computed tomography were relied on for diagnosis. This clonotype was detected ten times or more. Its antigen remains unidentified.

This clonotype was obtained from an adult man with Graves' ophthalmopathy. The sequenced sample was peripheral blood. The J gene is TRBJ1-1, the V gene TRBV9; no clear D. CDR3 sequence reads: CASSKEPLNTEAFF. The CDR3 DNA sequence: TGTGCCAGCAGCAAGGAGCCCCTGAACACTGAAGCTTTCTTT.